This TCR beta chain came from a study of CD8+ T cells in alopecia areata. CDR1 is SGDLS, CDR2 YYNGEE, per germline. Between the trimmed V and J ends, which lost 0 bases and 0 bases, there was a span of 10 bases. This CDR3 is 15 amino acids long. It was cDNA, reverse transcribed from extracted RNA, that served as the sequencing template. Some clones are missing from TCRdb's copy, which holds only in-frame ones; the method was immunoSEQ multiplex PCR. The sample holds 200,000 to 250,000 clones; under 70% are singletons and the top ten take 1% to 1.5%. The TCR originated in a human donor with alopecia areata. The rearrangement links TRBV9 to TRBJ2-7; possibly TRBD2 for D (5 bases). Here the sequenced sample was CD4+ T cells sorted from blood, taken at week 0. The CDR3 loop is CASSVGGVPSYEQYF. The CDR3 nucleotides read TGTGCCAGCAGCGTAGGGGGAGTCCCCTCCTACGAGCAGTACTTC. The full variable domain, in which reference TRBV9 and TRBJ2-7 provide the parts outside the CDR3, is DSGVTQTPKHLITATGQRVTLRCSPRSGDLSVYWYQQSLDQGLQFLIQYYNGEERAKGNILERFSAQQFPDLHSELNLSSLELGDSALYFCASSVGGVPSYEQYFGPGTRLTVT.